This TCR beta chain was retrieved from a study of blood T cell repertoires in COVID-19. This CDR3 is built from 16 residues. The junction had 13 bases not matched to a gene; V was cut back by 7 bases and J by 4 bases. Germline lookup yields CDR1 MNHEY and CDR2 SMNVEV (reference sequence). Sequencing was performed with immunoSEQ multiplex PCR; in TCRdb, only in-frame clones are kept and a portion is missing. The sample carries roughly 400,000 clones, 70% to 90% recorded once. Sample: PBMCs or T cells enriched from blood (not recorded which). V usage is TRBV27 and J usage is TRBJ2-1; the match to TRBD2 covers 7 bases. The source is a young woman who had been exposed to COVID-19. As DNA, the CDR3 is TGTGCCAGCAATCCACGGGAGGTCCATTCGTACAATGAGCAGTTCTTC. Translated: CASNPREVHSYNEQFF.